The TCR beta chain under discussion was sequenced for a study of radiotherapy plus CTLA-4 blockade in lung cancer. Findings and caveats of the study: Once radiotherapy plus ipilimumab had been given, TCR clones derived from tumor expanded in blood.

Sequencing used immunoSEQ multiplex PCR; TCRdb keeps in-frame clones, though not all of them. Of about 45,000 clones listed, over 55% are singletons. About this clone: What it recognizes is unknown.

CDR1 MNHNY and CDR2 SVGAGI come from the germline V gene (reference sequence). V dropped 6 bases and J dropped 5; count of bases not matched to a gene: 7. The CDR3 is 13 residues long. This clonotype was sampled from a human donor with non-small cell lung cancer who had a partial response to radiotherapy plus ipilimumab. This rearrangement joins TRBV6-6 to TRBJ2-7; 7 bases line up with TRBD2. Specimen: peripheral blood, collected from a patient treated with radiotherapy plus ipilimumab. The CDR3, as DNA: TGTGCCAGCAGCTTACCGGGAGGCAACGAGCAGTACTTC. It yields the protein CASSLPGGNEQYF.